Following are 5 T cell receptor beta chains from one sample sequenced in a study of beta chain features in type 1 diabetes. Reverse transcribing all isolated RNA meant expressed TCRB transcripts were sequenced. TCRdb's table, derived via immunoSEQ multiplex PCR, lists solely in-frame clones and lacks some. The repertoire holds around 340,000 clones, with about 20% as singletons. The specimen was naive CD4+ T cells from blood. The source is a young woman in good health.

J is TRBJ2-5 and V is TRBV7-2; TRBD2 matches 9 bases. V dropped 2 bases and J dropped 5; count of bases not matched to a gene: 9. Germline CDR1 reads SGHTA; CDR2 reads FQGNSA. The length of the CDR3 is 16 residues. The CDR3 sequence: CASSLSSRGGRETQYF. The DNA of the CDR3 is TGTGCCAGCAGCTTAAGTTCGCGGGGGGGCCGGGAGACCCAGTACTTC.

This clone has more than one count but fewer than ten. The chain joins TRBV11-2 to TRBJ2-7, with D unclear. The CDR3 length is 15 residues. Trimming shortened V by 0 bases and J by 5 bases, and 14 bases separated the two germline ends. Germline V gives CDR1 SGHAT, CDR2 FQNNGV. CDR3 loop: CASSLDRGNQNEQYF. The CDR3 DNA reads TGTGCCAGCAGCTTAGATCGTGGTAATCAGAACGAGCAGTACTTC. Using reference TRBV11-2 and TRBJ2-7 for the parts outside the CDR3, the full variable domain is EAGVAQSPRYKIIEKRQSVAFWCNPISGHATLYWYQQILGQGPKLLIQFQNNGVVDDSQLPKDRFSAERLKGVDSTLKIQPAKLEDSAVYLCASSLDRGNQNEQYFGPGTRLTVT.

This clone was observed a few times. V gene TRBV2 combines with J gene TRBJ2-2; possibly TRBD1 for D (6 bases). V lost 5 bases, J lost 1 base, and 14 bases lay in between. CDR1 and CDR2 from the germline V gene are SNHLY and FYNNEI. The CDR3 is 16 amino acids. The chain's CDR3 is CASSTTGIGNTGELFF. CDR3 DNA: TGTGCCAGCAGTACTACAGGGATCGGGAACACCGGGGAGCTGTTTTTT.

This rearrangement joins TRBV5-1 to TRBJ1-5, with 7 bases identical to TRBD1. Germline trimming cut 3 bases from V and 2 bases from J; bases unmatched to any gene: 8. Germline assignment: CDR1 SGHRS and CDR2 YFSETQ. The CDR3 extends over 16 amino acids. CDR3 coding DNA: TGCGCCAGCAGCTCCGGTACAGGGGACGGCAATCAGCCCCAGCATTTT. Translated: CASSSGTGDGNQPQHF.

V usage is TRBV4-2 and J usage is TRBJ2-1, with TRBD2 matching 12 bases. J lost 5 bases, V lost 1 base, and 0 bases had no gene match. Per germline, CDR1 LGHNA and CDR2 YNFKEQ. This CDR3 is built from 15 residues. The CDR3 loop is CASSQGTSGNNEQFF. The CDR3 DNA is TGTGCCAGCAGCCAAGGGACTAGCGGGAACAATGAGCAGTTCTTC.